The clone carrying this T cell receptor (beta chain) has a count of ten or more. Its antigen remains unidentified. This sample was taken from a study of T cells in Graves' hyperthyroidism and ophthalmopathy. Findings and caveats of the study: In blood, most of the thyroid clonotypes expanded above 0.001 were also present.

The CDR3 has 14 residues. V lost 0 bases to trimming and J lost 6 bases, with 12 bases between them. CDR1 MNHEY and CDR2 SMNVEV come from the germline V gene (reference sequence). Hyperthyroidism had been newly diagnosed in patients aged 18 to 65, and its duration was under 2 months. Diagnosis rested on symptoms, serum thyroxine and TRAb, thyroid ultrasound, and orbital computed tomography. Using RNA transcripts as the source, TCR beta CDR3 regions were amplified. The HTBI primer set served for first-round RT-PCR of the TCR CDR3. TCRdb re-called the multiplex PCR reads with MiXCR, one entry per CDR3 protein. Of about 690,000 distinct CDR3 sequences in the sample, around 16% were seen once.

The rearrangement joins TRBV27 to TRBJ2-7; no clear D. The clonotype was recovered from a man aged 50-60 years with Graves' hyperthyroidism. The sequenced sample consisted of blood. The CDR3 nucleotides are TGTGCCAGCAGTTTATCCGTCAGCTTTGTCGAGCAGTACTTC. Its protein product is CASSLSVSFVEQYF.